A selection of T cell receptor beta chains follows, all from one sample in a study of T cell responses to AZD1222 COVID-19 vaccine. Sequencing used immunoSEQ multiplex PCR; TCRdb keeps in-frame clones, though not all of them. Of 70,000 to 95,000 clones detected, 75% to 90% appear once; the ten largest clones hold about 1.3%. Sequences were derived from peripheral blood, sampled 28 days after the second AZD1222 dose. The receptors come from an adult who received the AZD1222 COVID-19 vaccine. Each CDR3 is given with its conserved first and last residue. The order of the fields is V gene, J gene, D gene, clone size, CDR3 protein, CDR3 DNA. The D gene is left open where the match is weak. The size entry is marked missing in some rows and otherwise reads once, few, many or a size class.

TRBV28,TRBJ2-3,TRBD2,-,CASSLTPGGSTDTQYF,TGTGCCAGCAGTCTCACCCCCGGGGGGAGCACAGATACGCAGTATTTT
TRBV27,TRBJ2-5,-,few,CASSFGLHETQYF,TGTGCCAGCAGTTTTGGACTACACGAGACCCAGTACTTC
TRBV6-5,TRBJ1-5,-,-,CASSLTEIGNQPQHF,TGTGCCAGCAGCCTGACAGAAATAGGCAATCAGCCCCAGCATTTT
TRBV12-5,TRBJ2-2,TRBD1,-,CASGVGTGISTGELFF,TGTGCTAGTGGTGTGGGGACAGGGATTAGCACCGGGGAGCTGTTTTTT
TRBV27,TRBJ1-4,-,-,CASANGGADEKLFF,TGTGCCAGCGCGAACGGGGGCGCCGATGAAAAACTGTTTTTT
TRBV11-3,TRBJ2-2,-,-,CASSLGRPGTGELFF,TGTGCCAGCAGCCTGGGACGCCCGGGCACCGGGGAGCTGTTTTTT
TRBV7-6,TRBJ2-7,-,-,CASSPDSPYEQYF,TGTGCCAGCAGCCCAGACAGCCCCTACGAGCAGTACTTC
TRBV7-2,TRBJ1-5,-,-,CASSSQFSNQPQHF,TGTGCCAGCAGCTCGCAGTTTAGCAATCAGCCCCAGCATTTT
TRBV6-2/TRBV6-3,TRBJ2-7,-,-,CASSYSPRPLDYEQYF,TGTGCCAGCAGTTACTCCCCCCGGCCATTGGACTACGAGCAGTACTTC
TRBV5-6,TRBJ1-4,TRBD1,-,CASSPTGGGEKLFF,TGTGCCAGCAGCCCCACAGGGGGTGGTGAAAAACTGTTTTTT
TRBV27,TRBJ2-7,-,-,CASSLQGHHEQYF,TGTGCCAGCAGTTTACAGGGGCACCACGAGCAGTACTTC
TRBV7-9,TRBJ1-3,-,-,CASMVSSIGNTIYF,TGTGCCAGCATGGTCTCGAGTATAGGAAACACCATATATTTT
TRBV7-2,TRBJ1-6,TRBD1,-,CASKNTQGAVNNSPLHF,TGTGCCAGCAAAAACACCCAGGGGGCGGTTAATAATTCACCCCTCCACTTT
TRBV9,TRBJ2-2,-,-,CASSVDGGANTGELFF,TGTGCCAGCAGCGTAGACGGGGGCGCGAACACCGGGGAGCTGTTTTTT
TRBV7-2,TRBJ1-5,-,-,CASSPQDHSNQPQHF,TGTGCCAGCAGTCCTCAGGACCATAGCAATCAGCCCCAGCATTTT
TRBV24-1,TRBJ1-2,TRBD1,-,CATSDPGQPYGYTF,TGTGCCACCAGTGACCCGGGACAGCCCTATGGCTACACCTTC
TRBV15,TRBJ1-4,-,-,CATSRDKVKPTNEKLFF,TGTGCCACCAGCAGAGATAAAGTGAAACCAACTAATGAAAAACTGTTTTTT
TRBV7-9,TRBJ2-7,TRBD1,-,CASSGGQGADEGEQYF,TGTGCCAGCAGCGGGGGACAGGGGGCGGACGAGGGCGAGCAGTACTTC
TRBV6-4,TRBJ1-6,-,-,CASSEWPNSPLHF,TGTGCCAGCAGTGAATGGCCGAATTCACCCCTCCACTTT
TRBV24-1,TRBJ1-2,TRBD1,once,CATSEKGQPNYGYTF,TGTGCCACCAGTGAAAAGGGACAGCCGAACTATGGCTACACCTTC
TRBV7-2,TRBJ2-7,-,-,CASSFGQGGIYEQYF,TGTGCCAGCAGCTTCGGGCAGGGGGGAATCTACGAGCAGTACTTC
TRBV7-8,TRBJ1-1,-,-,CASSRGGTQIPAEAFF,TGTGCCAGCAGCCGAGGTGGGACCCAGATACCCGCTGAAGCTTTCTTT
TRBV5-8,TRBJ2-1,TRBD2,-,CASSLVTSGGGVGSYNEQFF,TGTGCCAGCAGCTTGGTGACTAGCGGGGGAGGAGTGGGGTCCTACAATGAGCAGTTCTTC
TRBV7-6,TRBJ1-2,-,-,CASSLQGAGNYGYTF,TGTGCCAGCAGCTTACAGGGCGCCGGAAACTATGGCTACACCTTC
TRBV15,TRBJ1-1,-,-,CATSRLTLGGEAFF,TGTGCCACCAGCAGGCTTACCCTGGGGGGTGAAGCTTTCTTT
TRBV30,TRBJ2-7,-,-,CAWGTGYYEQYF,TGTGCCTGGGGGACTGGATACTACGAGCAGTACTTC
TRBV3-1/TRBV3-2,TRBJ1-2,TRBD1,-,CASSQVGGWDGYTF,TGTGCCAGCAGCCAAGTAGGGGGCTGGGATGGCTACACCTTC
TRBV11-2,TRBJ2-7,-,-,CASRRIGHEQYF,TGTGCCAGCAGACGCATAGGGCACGAGCAGTACTTC
TRBV11-2,TRBJ1-4,TRBD1,-,CASRTGGFREKLFF,TGTGCCAGCAGGACAGGGGGCTTCCGGGAAAAACTGTTTTTT
TRBV30,TRBJ1-6,-,-,CAWNRQGGSPLHF,TGTGCCTGGAACAGGCAGGGTGGGTCACCCCTCCACTTT
TRBV7-6,TRBJ2-2,-,-,CASSLRGNTGELFF,TGTGCCAGCAGCCTCAGGGGAAACACCGGGGAGCTGTTTTTT
TRBV6-5,TRBJ1-5,TRBD1,-,CASRATGGERQPQHF,TGTGCCAGCAGAGCGACAGGGGGAGAAAGACAGCCCCAGCATTTT
TRBV27,TRBJ2-2,-,-,CASRPRSGGELFF,TGTGCCAGCAGACCTAGGTCCGGCGGGGAGCTGTTTTTT
TRBV28,TRBJ2-5,-,-,CASSLSSTGRMYF,TGTGCCAGCAGTTTATCCTCCACGGGACGGATGTACTTC
TRBV28,TRBJ1-2,TRBD1,once,CASSSDRVEIGGYTF,TGTGCCAGCAGCTCGGACAGGGTAGAAATCGGTGGCTACACCTTC
TRBV3-1/TRBV3-2,TRBJ1-5,-,-,CASSQGGHQPQHF,TGTGCCAGCAGCCAAGGGGGGCATCAGCCCCAGCATTTT
TRBV21-1,TRBJ1-5,-,-,CASSKYRGQPQHF,TGTGCCAGCAGCAAATATCGAGGGCAGCCCCAGCATTTT
TRBV19,TRBJ1-2,TRBD1,-,CASSWDRSYGYTF,TGTGCCAGTAGTTGGGACAGGTCATATGGCTACACCTTC
TRBV7-9,TRBJ1-2,-,-,CASSPTRGAGPPNYGYTF,TGTGCCAGCAGTCCGACGCGCGGGGCTGGGCCTCCTAACTATGGCTACACCTTC
TRBV5-4,TRBJ2-1,TRBD2,-,CASSLPSGGVGNEQFF,TGTGCCAGCAGCTTACCCAGCGGGGGGGTAGGGAATGAGCAGTTCTTC
TRBV27,TRBJ2-7,-,-,CASRAGASYEQYF,TGTGCCAGCAGGGCCGGGGCCTCCTACGAGCAGTACTTC